This TCR beta chain was documented in a study of blood T cell repertoires in COVID-19 (dated by TCRdb to 2019 to 2021). General notes on the study: The collaborator samples originated in the United States, Italy and Spain and spanned the acute and convalescent phases of COVID-19. The prospective study material was composed of cDNA or gDNA derived from T cells, B-cell-depleted T cells, or PBMCs. The dataset comprised deeply sampled blood TCRbeta repertoires from subjects exposed to, actively infected with, or recovered from COVID-19. The repertoires were made available in a free public database intended to serve as a resource for research on the immune response to SARS-CoV-2. The samples were drawn from two sources: the first 160 participants of the ongoing ImmuneRACE study, and fewer than 1,500 subjects contributed by 6 global collaborators. A de-identified subject ID, COVID-19 status, age in years and sex were almost always included in the sample metadata. Where available, HLA class I and class II types were obtained from metadata supplied by the sample provider rather than from assay-based typing.

The immunoSEQ Assay, a bias-controlled multiplex PCR, was used to amplify TCRbeta CDR3 regions from genomic DNA. Concerning the study's data processing: Within the assay, amplification of reference gene primers was used to estimate how many nucleated cells each sample contained. Sequence reads were collapsed and filtered to measure the absolute abundance of every unique TCRbeta CDR3 rearrangement. For each sample, productive Simpson clonality was calculated as the square root of Simpson's diversity index across productive rearrangements. TCRdb re-hosts the immuneACCESS table, in-frame sequences only. Its copies lack some clones; in the studies checked, an unresolved V gene accounts for under half of them, and the cause for the rest is not known. That table is the source of V, J and clone size, and D and trimming were worked out from the DNA. The sample includes over 350,000 clones, with roughly nine tenths observed a single time. Of the sample, about 0.78% falls within the top ten clones.

Participants in the prospective study were enrolled through a virtual design, were aged roughly 18 to 90 years, and lived in 20 to 30 United States geographic areas. Cohort assignment in the prospective study relied on participant-reported clinical history from a screening survey and a study questionnaire. A participant counted as exposed if, within 2 weeks of entering the study, that participant had been in contact with someone who had a PCR-confirmed or clinician-diagnosed COVID-19 case. Mobile phlebotomists in the prospective study collected whole blood, serum and a nasopharyngeal or oropharyngeal swab from every participant. Over a 2-month period, participants in the prospective study had the option of providing additional blood draws and questionnaires. Prospective study blood samples were shipped either frozen or at room temperature before DNA extraction. The CDR3 sequence holds 14 residues, the cysteine and phenylalanine included. Only the CDR3 portion is preserved as DNA: 42 bases, with reading frame beginning at the first base. At the junction V is shortened by 1 base and J by 5 bases, with 12 bases in between. As encoded in the germline V gene, CDR1 is SGHDT while CDR2 is YYEEEE.

To note about this clone: The antigen it recognizes is unknown. Base qualities are missing; no much larger clone stands one base away.

The paper as a whole reports these results and caveats: How much clinical and demographic metadata was included differed by source and by participant, and the metadata was provided uncurated.

Sequencing was carried out using PBMCs or T cells enriched from blood (not recorded which). The V gene is TRBV5-6 and the J gene is TRBJ1-2; the D gene is unclear. The clonotype comes from a woman aged 40-49 years who had been exposed to COVID-19. DNA sequence: TGTGCCAGCAGCTTGACGGGGAAGAGTTATGGCTACACCTTC. It translates to CASSLTGKSYGYTF.